Listed here is a single T cell receptor beta chain. Its antigen remains unidentified. This sample is part of a study of pediatric ulcerative colitis. Study results and limitations: Repertoires came from total lymphocyte DNA, so rare subsets like regulatory T cells may be missed. Compared with controls, ulcerative colitis showed greater blood-rectum clone sharing. Clonal expansions reduced rectal repertoire diversity in acute severe colitis.

The method was immunoSEQ multiplex PCR; TCRdb's version includes in-frame clones alone and lacks a portion of them. Of around 65,000 clones listed, 77% were seen once; the top ten hold around 5.3%. This CDR3 region has 13 residues. CDR1 is LNHDA and CDR2 is SQIVND in the germline V gene (reference sequence). Trimming removed 6 bases at V and 2 bases at J, with 11 bases between. Sequenced sample: blood. The sequence came from a boy aged 10-17 years with moderate ulcerative colitis. The rearrangement uses TRBV19 and TRBJ2-7; D unclear. CDR3 sequence: CASSGQAPYEQYF. In DNA form, the CDR3 reads TGTGCCAGTAGCGGCCAGGCCCCCTACGAGCAGTACTTC.